One and the same sample provided the 15 T cell receptor beta chains below, sequenced in a study of cytomegalovirus exposure and HLA in healthy donors. A multiplex PCR was run with 60 Vbeta primers and 13 Jbeta primers. Clones were sequenced by immunoSEQ multiplex PCR, and TCRdb holds only the in-frame ones, with some missing. The sample lists fewer than 150,000 clones; roughly 68% were seen once. Sequencing input: PBMCs. The origin of the receptors is a woman in her 50s in good health and CMV-seropositive.

The rearrangement joins TRBV10-1 to TRBJ2-7; D may be TRBD2 (5 bases). CDR1 WNHNN and CDR2 SYGVQD come from the germline V gene (reference sequence). CDR3 size: 13 residues. The V gene lost 2 bases and the J gene lost 1 base, with 6 bases spanning the gap. The CDR3 DNA is TGCGCCAGCAGTGAGGCGGGTTCCTACGAGCAGTACTTC. Its translation: CASSEAGSYEQYF.

The chain joins TRBV5-4 to TRBJ2-5, with D unclear. V was shortened by 1 base and J by 1 base, with 5 bases between the two germline ends. The CDR3 extends over 13 amino acids. CDR1 is SGHNT, CDR2 YYREEE, per germline (reference sequence). The CDR3 DNA follows: TGTGCCAGCAGCTTGATAGCCCAAGAGACCCAGTACTTC. This sequence encodes CASSLIAQETQYF.

This chain connects TRBV5-6 to TRBJ2-7; 7 bases agree with TRBD1. Trimming removed 4 bases from V and 1 base from J; junction bases left unmatched: 11. Germline CDR1 is SGHDT and CDR2 is YYEEEE. The CDR3 runs 16 residues. The CDR3: CASSPGWTGLSYEQYF. The DNA for the CDR3 is TGTGCCAGCAGCCCCGGTTGGACAGGACTTTCCTACGAGCAGTACTTC.

The DNA for the CDR3 is TGTGCCAGCTGGGCAGGGACGAACACCGGGGAGCTGTTTTTT. Its protein product is CASWAGTNTGELFF. This rearrangement joins TRBV18 to TRBJ2-2; the D gene is possibly TRBD1 (5 bases). This CDR3 comprises 14 residues. V dropped 7 bases and J dropped 0 bases, with 9 bases sitting between them. Germline V gene lookup returns CDR1 KGHSH and CDR2 LQKENI.

This clone was observed a few times. The chain combines TRBV30 with TRBJ1-3, with no clear D. V lost 4 bases to trimming and J lost 2 bases, with 6 bases between them. CDR3 length equals 12 residues. Germline CDR1 is GTSNPN and CDR2 is SVGIG (reference sequence). The CDR3 coding sequence is TGTGCCTGGAAGGGAGCTGGAAACACCATATATTTT. Its protein product is CAWKGAGNTIYF.

The CDR3 nucleotides are TGTGCCAGCAGCTTAGGGGGGGGGTCTTTGGAGACCCAGTACTTC. Amino acids: CASSLGGGSLETQYF. V and J are TRBV7-9 and TRBJ2-5; 7 bases are shared with TRBD2. Germline CDR1 SEHNR, CDR2 FQNEAQ (reference sequence). The CDR3 consists of 15 residues. Trimming cost V 1 base and J 5 bases; bases outside gene matches: 7.

This chain connects TRBV4-2 to TRBJ1-2; a possible D gene is TRBD1 (5 bases). V dropped 5 bases and J dropped 2 bases, with 18 bases sitting between them. Per the germline V gene, CDR1 is LGHNA and CDR2 is YNFKEQ. The CDR3 runs 16 residues. CDR3 DNA: TGTGCCAGCAGCTTGGGGGGTCGGACTCCAAACTATGGCTACACCTTC. It is translated as CASSLGGRTPNYGYTF.

The gene calls are TRBV4-2 and TRBJ2-7, with 8 bases fitting TRBD2. Trimming removed 4 bases from V and 6 bases from J; junction bases left unmatched: 11. Germline lookup yields CDR1 LGHNA and CDR2 YNFKEQ. The CDR3 covers 15 residues. In DNA form, the CDR3 reads TGTGCCAGCAGCCCCCCGGCGGGGGGCAATCTCGAGCAGTACTTC. Translated, it gives CASSPPAGGNLEQYF.

V and J are TRBV4-1 and TRBJ2-3, with 8 bases lining up with TRBD1. Germline trimming cut 8 bases from V and 1 base from J; bases unmatched to any gene: 14. This CDR3 comprises 17 residues. The V gene's germline CDR1 is MGHRA and CDR2 YSYEKL. As DNA, the CDR3 is TGCGCCAGCCAAGGGATACGGACAGGGTCCGGCACAGATACGCAGTATTTT. Translation gives CASQGIRTGSGTDTQYF.

This clone was seen only a few times. The chain has TRBV21-1 and TRBJ1-1; TRBD1 is the table's D call, not checked against the DNA. TRBV21-1 is assigned pseudogene status. The CDR3 has 15 residues. CDR3 coding DNA: TGTGCCAGCAGCAAAAAGGGACAGGGGAACACTGAAGCTTTCTTT. Translation: CASSKKGQGNTEAFF.

The chain recombines TRBV27 with TRBJ1-2; 8 bases line up with TRBD1. J gave up 9 bases and V 8 bases, and 14 bases lay outside the gene matches. The germline CDR1 and CDR2 sequences are MNHEY and SMNVEV (reference sequence). The CDR3 covers 14 residues. CDR3 amino acids: CASGGVGQGISYTF. DNA of the CDR3: TGTGCCAGCGGAGGGGTCGGACAGGGCATCAGCTACACCTTC.

The chain carries TRBV15 and TRBJ2-7; 8 bases match TRBD1. The CDR3 has 14 amino acids. Trimming at V came to 1 base and at J to 3 bases, leaving 2 bases not matched to a gene. Germline V CDR1 and CDR2: LNHNV, YYDKDF (reference sequence). CDR3 in DNA: TGTGCCACCAGCAGAGGGGGGACAGGCTACGAGCAGTACTTC. As protein: CATSRGGTGYEQYF.

This clone came up once. The chain joins TRBV18 to TRBJ1-1; no clear D gene. In germline, CDR1 is KGHSH, CDR2 LQKENI. Trimming stripped 3 bases from V and 2 bases from J, with 13 bases between. The CDR3 runs to 15 residues. For the CDR3, the DNA is TGTGCCAGCTCACCGAGTACCCAAGTTAACACTGAAGCTTTCTTT. Encoded protein: CASSPSTQVNTEAFF.

This clone was observed a handful of times. This chain uses TRBV7-9 with TRBJ2-7, with TRBD2 matching over 9 bases. CDR1 and CDR2 from the germline V gene are SEHNR and FQNEAQ (reference sequence). The CDR3 consists of 13 residues. Losses at the gene ends were 5 bases for V and 6 bases for J; bases not matched to a gene: 5. CDR3 loop: CASSRSGRPEQYF. DNA of the CDR3: TGTGCCAGCAGCCGCAGCGGGAGGCCCGAGCAGTACTTC.

The chain couples TRBV5-4 to TRBJ2-3, with D perhaps TRBD2 (7 bases). V gave up 7 bases and J gave up 5 bases, with 26 bases separating them. The CDR3 has 17 amino acids. CDR1 is SGHNT and CDR2 is YYREEE in the germline V gene (reference sequence). The CDR3 DNA reads TGTGCCAGCGCTGGGGGAGGGTTAGGGGGGGGTCGAGATACGCAGTATTTT. Residues: CASAGGGLGGGRDTQYF.